These 25 T cell receptor beta chains were sequenced from one sample in a study of shared clonotypes between healthy human individuals. Profiled with immunoSEQ multiplex PCR; TCRdb holds only in-frame clones, not every one. This table has about 2.1 million clones, 93% appearing once. Naive-designated CD8 cells lacked CD45RO, were positively enriched for CCR7, and omitted terminally differentiated effector memory CD45RA+ cells. The source material was naive CD8+ T cells from PBMCs. The receptors were gathered from a man in his late teens or twenties in good health. Some clones in this sample may be carry-over from other donors' samples.

The rearrangement joins TRBV5-1 to TRBJ2-5, with 11 bases that match TRBD1. V gave up 4 bases and J gave up 5 bases; unmatched junction bases: 10. CDR3 size: 16 residues. Germline values: CDR1 SGHRS, CDR2 YFSETQ. The CDR3 protein is CASSGGQGAREETQYF. Here the CDR3 DNA reads TGCGCCAGCAGCGGTGGACAGGGGGCGCGGGAGGAGACCCAGTACTTC.

Points on this clone: The junction departs from the called germline gene at one end, perhaps through a read error. Distinct nucleotide sequences in the sample also encode this CDR3. V gene TRBV27 combines with J gene TRBJ2-7, with D perhaps TRBD1 (6 bases). This CDR3 comprises 15 residues. CDR1 and CDR2 from the germline V gene are MNHEY and SMNVEV (reference sequence). This CDR3 reads CASSLSRDTTYEQYF. The CDR3 DNA follows: TGTGCCAGCAGCTTATCCCGGGACACTACCTACGAGCAGTACTTC.

The CDR3 DNA reads as TGTGCCAGCAGCGCAACCCGGACAGGGAGAACCGGGGAGCTGTTTTTT. It yields the protein CASSATRTGRTGELFF. This rearrangement joins TRBV9 to TRBJ2-2, with 8 bases identical to TRBD1. V was pared by 3 bases and J by 5 bases, with 9 bases of the junction left unmatched. CDR1 SGDLS and CDR2 YYNGEE come from the germline V gene. The CDR3 runs 16 residues.

This clone came up once. Written as DNA, the CDR3 is TGCAGCGTTGAAGATCTCGGTAGCGGGAGGGACTTTTACAATGAGCAGTTCTTC. The encoded protein is CSVEDLGSGRDFYNEQFF. V usage is TRBV29-1 and J usage is TRBJ2-1; 11 bases agree with TRBD2. This CDR3 region has 18 residues. V was clipped by 0 bases and J by 4 bases; unmatched bases: 11. The germline CDR1 and CDR2 sequences are SQVTM and ANQGSEA.

The chain recombines TRBV5-1 with TRBJ2-2; TRBD1 might be the D (5 bases). Between the trimmed V and J ends, which lost 7 bases and 6 bases, there was a span of 19 bases. CDR1 is SGHRS, CDR2 YFSETQ, per germline. There are 15 residues in the CDR3. DNA for the CDR3: TGCGCCAGCCGCCCGAGATTACAGGCACCCGGGGAGCTGTTTTTT. It encodes CASRPRLQAPGELFF.

J is TRBJ2-1 and V is TRBV6-4, with TRBD2 matching over 13 bases. Germline CDR1 and CDR2: MRHNA and SNTAGT. Germline trimming cut 8 bases from V and 7 bases from J; bases unmatched to any gene: 5. The CDR3 is 14 amino acids. For the CDR3, the DNA is TGTGCCAGCTCCTGGACTAGCGGGAGTAATGAGCAGTTCTTC. As protein: CASSWTSGSNEQFF.

V and J are TRBV19 and TRBJ2-2; the D gene is possibly TRBD1 (5 bases). Germline V gene lookup returns CDR1 LNHDA and CDR2 SQIVND (reference sequence). Trimming pared 4 bases from V and 1 base from J, leaving 13 bases between. The CDR3 extends over 16 amino acids. For the CDR3, the DNA is TGTGCCAGTAGTAATTTAGGGGCGCAGAACACCGGGGAGCTGTTTTTT. Translated, it gives CASSNLGAQNTGELFF.

The chain combines TRBV4-1 with TRBJ2-2; a possible D gene is TRBD1 (5 bases). The CDR3 has 17 residues. Germline V gene data show CDR1 as MGHRA and CDR2 as YSYEKL. V lost 4 bases, J lost 2 bases, and 17 bases lay in between. Here the CDR3 reads CASSPFSRVQNTGELFF. CDR3 sequence (DNA): TGCGCCAGCAGCCCATTCTCCAGGGTCCAAAACACCGGGGAGCTGTTTTTT.

The chain carries TRBV28 and TRBJ2-7; 7 positions match TRBD2. The junction had 14 bases not matched to a gene; V was cut back by 3 bases and J by 6 bases. This CDR3 comprises 16 residues. Germline V gives CDR1 MDHEN, CDR2 SYDVKM. CDR3 loop: CASSFIWRELPGEQYF. Written as DNA, the CDR3 is TGTGCCAGCAGTTTTATATGGCGGGAGCTCCCGGGCGAGCAGTACTTC. The whole variable domain, remainder taken from reference TRBV28 and TRBJ2-7, is DVKVTQSSRYLVKRTGEKVFLECVQDMDHENMFWYRQDPGLGLRLIYFSYDVKMKEKGDIPEGYSVSREKKERFSLILESASTNQTSMYLCASSFIWRELPGEQYFGPGTRLTVT.

This sequence joins TRBV10-3 and TRBJ2-2, with D tentatively TRBD1 (6 bases). In germline, CDR1 is ENHRY, CDR2 SYGVKD. The CDR3 has 15 amino acids. Trimming removed 3 bases at V and 3 bases at J, with 11 bases between. CDR3 amino acids: CAISDGGVDTGELFF. CDR3 in DNA: TGTGCCATCAGTGATGGGGGCGTAGACACCGGGGAGCTGTTTTTT.

The chain is built from TRBV5-6 and TRBJ2-2; D unresolved. This CDR3 has 13 amino acids. Between the trimmed V and J ends, which lost 0 bases and 8 bases, there was a span of 8 bases. The germline V gene has CDR1 SGHDT and CDR2 YYEEEE. CDR3 amino acids: CASSLVTAGELFF. As DNA, the CDR3 is TGTGCCAGCAGCTTGGTAACAGCGGGGGAGCTGTTTTTT.

A single count supports this clone. The V call is TRBV5-5, the J call TRBJ2-5, with D perhaps matching TRBD2 (6 bases). V was trimmed by 3 bases and J by 5 bases, leaving 17 bases between them. The CDR3 runs to 15 residues. Germline V gene sequence: CDR1 SGHKS, CDR2 YYEKEE (reference sequence). CDR3 nucleotide sequence: TGTGCCAGCAGCTGGACGTTTACTAGCTCCGAGACCCAGTACTTC. It yields the protein CASSWTFTSSETQYF.

The gene calls are TRBV19 and TRBJ1-2, with D hard to call. Germline V gene data show CDR1 as LNHDA and CDR2 as SQIVND (reference sequence). V was trimmed by 3 bases and J by 6 bases, leaving 14 bases between them. CDR3 length: 14 residues. This CDR3 is CASSMALVSDGYTF. CDR3 in DNA: TGTGCCAGTAGTATGGCCTTGGTGTCGGATGGCTACACCTTC. The whole variable domain, filled in from reference TRBV19 and TRBJ1-2, reads DGGITQSPKYLFRKEGQNVTLSCEQNLNHDAMYWYRQDPGQGLRLIYYSQIVNDFQKGDIAEGYSVSREKKESFPLTVTSAQKNPTAFYLCASSMALVSDGYTFGSGTRLTVV.

This chain connects TRBV27 to TRBJ2-6; D call uncertain. The CDR3 totals 10 residues. V was cut by 11 bases and J by 1 base, with 0 bases left in between. The germline V gene has CDR1 MNHEY and CDR2 SMNVEV (reference sequence). The CDR3 nucleotides are TGTGCCTCTGGGGCCAACGTCCTGACTTTC. Translated: CASGANVLTF.

The chain couples TRBV4-3 to TRBJ2-3; 7 bases agree with TRBD2. CDR3 length: 18 residues. The trim removed 3 bases at V and 1 base at J, leaving 13 bases unmatched. The germline V gene encodes CDR1 LGHNA and CDR2 YSLEER. The DNA for the CDR3 is TGCGCCAGCAGCCAGGGACCGGTGGCTAGCGGCCGCACAGATACGCAGTATTTT. It is translated as CASSQGPVASGRTDTQYF.

As for this clone: The same CDR3 arises from other DNA sequences in this sample as well. The rearrangement uses TRBV7-8 and TRBJ2-1; D unresolved. Germline CDR1 SGHVS, CDR2 FQNEAQ. Trimming shortened V by 5 bases and J by 7 bases, and 9 bases separated the two germline ends. This CDR3 contains 12 residues. The CDR3 DNA is TGTGCCAGCAGCCGCGGCGGAAATGAGCAGTTCTTC. It codes for CASSRGGNEQFF.

Concerning this clone: The identical CDR3 is also encoded by other nucleotide sequences in the sample. The chain couples TRBV27 to TRBJ2-7; D gene uncertain. This CDR3 spans 15 amino acids. Trimming removed 0 bases at V and 0 bases at J, with 9 bases between. CDR1 MNHEY and CDR2 SMNVEV come from the germline V gene (reference sequence). The CDR3 spells CASSLSGGASYEQYF. The CDR3 DNA reads as TGTGCCAGCAGTTTATCAGGCGGAGCCTCCTACGAGCAGTACTTC.

The rearrangement uses TRBV5-1 and TRBJ1-3; 12 nucleotides agree with TRBD1. This CDR3 is 18 amino acids long. The germline CDR1 and CDR2 sequences are SGHRS and YFSETQ. V lost 1 base to trimming and J lost 4 bases; unmatched junction nucleotides: 9. Written as DNA, the CDR3 is TGCGCCAGCAGCTTGTTCGTGGGACAGGGGGCGCCCGGAAACACCATATATTTT. It yields the protein CASSLFVGQGAPGNTIYF.

V is TRBV20-1 and J is TRBJ1-1; D is undetermined. Germline CDR1 is DFQATT and CDR2 is SNEGSKA (reference sequence). The ends were cut back, 3 bases at V and 4 bases at J, with 3 bases in the middle. CDR3 length equals 10 residues. The CDR3 region is CSARVTEAFF. Written as DNA, the CDR3 is TGCAGTGCTAGGGTCACTGAAGCTTTCTTT.

V is TRBV6-5 and J is TRBJ2-1; weak D call: TRBD1 (5 bases). The V and J ends lost 2 bases and 9 bases respectively, with 14 bases between them. CDR1 is MNHEY, CDR2 SVGAGI, per germline. The CDR3 is 14 residues long. CDR3 bases: TGTGCCAGCAGTTACGACCCTTTAGGGGTTGAGCAGTTCTTC. Amino acid sequence: CASSYDPLGVEQFF.

The rearrangement uses TRBV28 and TRBJ1-1; perhaps TRBD1 as D (6 bases). The length of the CDR3 is 15 residues. Looked up from germline, CDR1 is MDHEN and CDR2 is SYDVKM. V was pared by 2 bases and J by 3 bases, with 13 bases between. The CDR3 nucleotides read TGTGCCAGCAGTTTAGGACGGGAGGGGGACACTGAAGCTTTCTTT. Its translation is CASSLGREGDTEAFF.

The rearrangement joins TRBV9 to TRBJ1-2; maybe TRBD1 (6 bases). The CDR3 runs to 15 residues. CDR1 SGDLS and CDR2 YYNGEE come from the germline V gene. Trimming left V 4 bases short and J 3 bases short, with 16 bases between. CDR3 protein: CASSHEGGLYYGYTF. CDR3 DNA sequence: TGTGCCAGCAGCCATGAGGGGGGGCTGTACTATGGCTACACCTTC.

Comment on this clone: Within the sample, other DNA sequences also encode this same CDR3. The V call is TRBV5-6, the J call TRBJ1-1; the D is unclear. CDR3 length equals 13 residues. V lost 0 bases, J lost 0 bases, and 3 bases lay in between. CDR1 and CDR2 from the germline V gene are SGHDT and YYEEEE. The CDR3 region is CASSLGVNTEAFF. The CDR3, as DNA: TGTGCCAGCAGCTTGGGTGTGAACACTGAAGCTTTCTTT.

The chain carries TRBV7-6 and TRBJ2-1, with D perhaps being TRBD1 or TRBD2 (6 bases each). The germline V gene encodes CDR1 SGHVS and CDR2 FNYEAQ. Trimming cost V 1 base and J 3 bases, with 16 bases left between them. The CDR3 sequence is 17 residues long. The CDR3 here is CASSLVLGGHFYNEQFF. CDR3 bases: TGTGCCAGCAGCTTAGTACTCGGGGGCCATTTCTACAATGAGCAGTTCTTC.

Here the CDR3 reads CATSTDRKPQHF. For the CDR3, the DNA is TGTGCCACCAGCACCGATCGGAAGCCCCAGCATTTT. This chain joins TRBV15 and TRBJ1-5; no definite D call. The germline gives CDR1 LNHNV, CDR2 YYDKDF (reference sequence). The CDR3 runs 12 residues. V was clipped by 4 bases and J by 8 bases, with 9 bases between them.